This TCR beta chain was sequenced during a study of cytomegalovirus exposure and HLA in healthy donors. PCR amplification relied on 60 Vbeta primers (plus 13 Jbeta primers). The protocol was immunoSEQ multiplex PCR, while the TCRdb copy is restricted to in-frame clones and leaves out a portion. The data contain around 67,000 clones, around four fifths of them singletons. This clonotype was obtained from a woman aged 25 to 39 in good health and CMV-seropositive. Material for sequencing was PBMCs.

CDR3 sequence (DNA): TGTGCCAGCAGCTTAGACGGGTTCATGAACACTGAAGCTTTCTTT. It encodes CASSLDGFMNTEAFF. The chain has TRBV7-6 and TRBJ1-1; no clear D gene. Per germline, CDR1 SGHVS and CDR2 FNYEAQ. The CDR3 totals 15 residues. V was shortened by 1 base and J by 0 bases, with 9 bases between the two germline ends.